This TCR beta chain emerged from a study of T cells in Graves' hyperthyroidism and ophthalmopathy. In the study overall: Initial diagnosis, before any treatment, was when peripheral blood was collected.

Pregnant or lactating patients were excluded, as were those with uncontrolled infection or other autoimmune disease. There are 14 residues in the CDR3. Germline V lookup: CDR1 KGHSH, CDR2 LQKENI. Comments on this clonotype: Relative to the germline gene, one junction end is altered; a read error may explain this.

Amplification of TCR beta CDR3 regions used RNA as the template. A set of HTBI primers served as the primers for a first-round RT-PCR of the TCR CDR3. TCRdb analysed the multiplex PCR reads with MiXCR anew, one entry per CDR3 protein. The sample includes roughly 500,000 distinct CDR3 sequences, about 16% of them seen just once. This receptor was taken from a woman in her twenties or thirties with Graves' ophthalmopathy. The chain is built from TRBV18 and TRBJ2-1; TRBD1 matches at 9 bases. Sequencing was carried out using blood. The CDR3 DNA reads as TGTGTCAGCTCACCAGGGACAGGGATGGGTGAGCAGTTCTTC. The encoded protein is CVSSPGTGMGEQFF.